This T cell receptor (beta chain) was recorded in a study of Ad26.COV2.S vaccination and SARS-CoV-2 variants. In the study overall: By the intramuscular route, Ad26.COV2.S was given once, or twice 56 days apart.

The treatment denotes: some 19 received Ad26.COV2.S at low or high dose, single or two shots; 5 received placebo; per-sample allocation not given. Sampling was performed 63 days after the first vaccine or placebo injection. Generated by immunoSEQ multiplex PCR, the TCRdb table keeps only in-frame clones and is missing some. The profile covers about 400,000 clones, with approximately 89% appearing a single time and about 1.9% taken by the ten largest. The CDR3 sequence is 13 residues long. V was clipped by 5 bases and J by 5 bases, with 10 bases between them. This clone was picked up one time. This chain links TRBV12-3 or TRBV12-4 with TRBJ1-5; unclear D gene. The TCR originated in a person aged 18-65 years who received the Ad26.COV2.S COVID-19 vaccine or a placebo. The sample consisted of peripheral blood, taken in a trial of Ad26.COV2.S vaccine versus placebo. The DNA of the CDR3 is TGTGCCAGCAGTCCTTATCCTTATCAGCCCCAGCATTTT. Translating gives CASSPYPYQPQHF.